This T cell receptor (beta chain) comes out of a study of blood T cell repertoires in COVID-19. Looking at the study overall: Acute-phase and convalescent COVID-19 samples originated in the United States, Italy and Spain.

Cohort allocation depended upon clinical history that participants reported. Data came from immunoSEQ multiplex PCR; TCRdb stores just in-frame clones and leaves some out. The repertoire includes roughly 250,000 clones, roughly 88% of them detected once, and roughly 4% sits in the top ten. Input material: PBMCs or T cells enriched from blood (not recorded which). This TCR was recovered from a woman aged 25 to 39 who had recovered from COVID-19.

This chain's CDR3 is CASSSGTGGTGQHF. As DNA, the CDR3 is TGTGCCAGCAGTTCCGGGACAGGGGGGACCGGGCAGCATTTT. This rearrangement joins TRBV28 to TRBJ1-5, with TRBD1 matching over 11 bases. Germline V gene lookup returns CDR1 MDHEN and CDR2 SYDVKM. CDR3 size: 14 residues. The V gene end was trimmed by 4 bases and the J gene end by 13 bases; junction bases not matched to a gene: 9. Combining the CDR3 with reference TRBV28 and TRBJ1-5 gives the whole variable domain DVKVTQSSRYLVKRTGEKVFLECVQDMDHENMFWYRQDPGLGLRLIYFSYDVKMKEKGDIPEGYSVSREKKERFSLILESASTNQTSMYLCASSSGTGGTGQHFGDGTRLSIL.